Sequencing of this T cell receptor beta chain was carried out in a study of OX40 agonist ivuxolimab in advanced cancers. Study results and limitations: Partly responding patients at 0.1-3.0 mg/kg showed some of the smallest clonal expansion. In the 0.1 to 3.0 mg/kg range, CD4+ and CD8+ blood T cells had expanded clonally by week 6. It was not determined which antigens were specifically recognized by the peripheral T cells that had undergone clonal expansion.

Systemic immunosuppression or a history of autoimmune disease excluded patients. Produced via immunoSEQ multiplex PCR; TCRdb's table is partial and in-frame only. The table lists more than 45,000 clones, approximately 91% of them singletons. Regarding this clone: As yet, its antigen is unknown.

The specimen comprised CD4+ or CD8+ T cells sorted from blood, sampled in a trial of the OX40 agonist ivuxolimab. The sequence was obtained from an adult with an advanced solid tumor such as melanoma, head and neck, liver or kidney cancer.

CDR3 sequence: CASSPLGRVETQYF. CDR3 DNA sequence: TGTGCCAGCTCACCACTTGGCAGAGTGGAGACCCAGTACTTC. The chain is built from TRBV18 and TRBJ2-5; D unclear. Trimming took 1 base from V and 5 from J, leaving 11 bases between them. CDR1 and CDR2 from the germline V gene are KGHSH and LQKENI. The CDR3 totals 14 residues. The variable domain in full, completed from reference TRBV18 and TRBJ2-5, reads NAGVMQNPRHLVRRRGQEARLRCSPMKGHSHVYWYRQLPEEGLKFMVYLQKENIIDESGMPKERFSAEFPKEGPSILRIQQVVRGDSAAYFCASSPLGRVETQYFGPGTRLLVL.